The 28 T cell receptor beta chains reported below all come from one sample, sequenced in a study of blood T cell repertoires in COVID-19. Method: immunoSEQ multiplex PCR; TCRdb's copy keeps in-frame clones and lacks some. The sample shows under 200,000 clones, about 84% of them seen only once. The sample taken for sequencing was PBMCs or T cells enriched from blood (not recorded which). The receptors shown here come from a man aged 40-49 years with acute COVID-19.

V is TRBV5-1 and J is TRBJ2-7; TRBD1 matches 12 bases. From germline, CDR1 is SGHRS and CDR2 YFSETQ. Germline trimming cut 2 bases from V and 4 bases from J; bases unmatched to any gene: 13. The CDR3 runs to 18 residues. CDR3 sequence: CASSFGQSPGQGAYEQYF. CDR3 DNA: TGCGCCAGCAGCTTTGGCCAAAGTCCGGGACAGGGGGCTTACGAGCAGTACTTC. The complete variable domain, with remaining parts taken from reference TRBV5-1 and TRBJ2-7, reads KAGVTQTPRYLIKTRGQQVTLSCSPISGHRSVSWYQQTPGQGLQFLFEYFSETQRNKGNFPGRFSGRQFSNSRSEMNVSTLELGDSALYLCASSFGQSPGQGAYEQYFGPGTRLTVT.

The chain joins TRBV28 to TRBJ2-5; 9 bases are shared with TRBD1. Germline CDR1 MDHEN, CDR2 SYDVKM. The CDR3 runs to 16 residues. Trimming at V came to 5 bases and at J to 3 bases, leaving 10 bases not matched to a gene. The CDR3 nucleotides read TGTGCCAGCAGTCCTGCTCCGGGACAGGGAGAAGAGACCCAGTACTTC. Its translation: CASSPAPGQGEETQYF.

V and J are TRBV28 and TRBJ1-2; the match to TRBD1 covers 9 bases. The CDR3 runs 14 residues. Germline V gene data show CDR1 as MDHEN and CDR2 as SYDVKM. The J segment lost 6 bases and the V segment lost 9 bases, leaving 11 bases of the junction unmatched. The CDR3 coding sequence is TGTGCCAGTCAGGCCGGACAGGGGAGAGATGGCTACACCTTC. This gives the protein CASQAGQGRDGYTF.

V gene TRBV27 combines with J gene TRBJ1-2; a weak D match, TRBD1 (5 bases). The CDR3 runs 15 residues. V lost 1 base to trimming and J lost 0 bases, with 9 bases between them. From germline, CDR1 is MNHEY and CDR2 SMNVEV (reference sequence). The CDR3 spells CASSLFGGANYGYTF. The CDR3 coding sequence is TGTGCCAGCAGTTTATTCGGGGGGGCTAACTATGGCTACACCTTC.

This sequence joins TRBV24-1 and TRBJ2-2, with D maybe TRBD1 (5 bases). Germline V gene sequence: CDR1 KGHDR, CDR2 SFDVKD. Trimming stripped 0 bases from V and 4 bases from J, with 8 bases between. CDR3 size: 15 residues. CDR3 bases: TGTGCCACCAGTGATTTGGGACAAGTCACCGGGGAGCTGTTTTTT. It specifies CATSDLGQVTGELFF.

V usage is TRBV27 and J usage is TRBJ2-7; D gene unclear. CDR3 size: 14 residues. Trimming took off 5 bases at V and 5 bases at J, with 16 bases between the two ends. Germline values: CDR1 MNHEY, CDR2 SMNVEV (reference sequence). CDR3 bases: TGTGCCAGCAGTGTTGCCGGGTTCCTCCACGAGCAGTACTTC. Encoded protein: CASSVAGFLHEQYF.

This clone has a single count. For the CDR3, the DNA is TGTGCCAGCAGTACCCCCCCCAGGGGACCCCTCCACTTT. Protein sequence: CASSTPPRGPLHF. The chain carries TRBV27 and TRBJ1-6; D may be TRBD1 (6 bases). V lost 5 bases and J 12 bases, leaving 14 bases between the germline ends. CDR3 length: 13 amino acids. Germline V gene sequence: CDR1 MNHEY, CDR2 SMNVEV (reference sequence).

The rearrangement links TRBV27 to TRBJ2-7, with no clear D. The CDR3 extends over 12 amino acids. Germline V lookup: CDR1 MNHEY, CDR2 SMNVEV (reference sequence). V was clipped by 6 bases and J by 0 bases, with 6 bases between them. CDR3 sequence (DNA): TGTGCCAGCAGACGCAGCTCCTACGAGCAGTACTTC. This codes for CASRRSSYEQYF.

The genes are TRBV28 and TRBJ2-4; TRBD2 aligns across 13 bases. The germline gives CDR1 MDHEN, CDR2 SYDVKM. The CDR3 totals 23 residues. Losses at the gene ends were 6 bases for V and 0 bases for J; bases not matched to a gene: 23. For the CDR3, the DNA is TGTGCCAGCAGGTCCTTCCGGGTTCCCACCGGACTAGCGGGAGCTGTAGCCAAAAACATTCAGTACTTC. Its protein product is CASRSFRVPTGLAGAVAKNIQYF.

This chain connects TRBV6-5 to TRBJ2-2; 7 bases fit TRBD1. This CDR3 is built from 15 residues. CDR1 is MNHEY, CDR2 SVGAGI, per germline. Trimming took 6 bases from V and 4 from J; bases not matched to a gene: 8. CDR3 coding DNA: TGTGCCAGCAGCCCCAGGGGGATAGTCACCGGGGAGCTGTTTTTT. This gives the protein CASSPRGIVTGELFF.

This clone showed up just a few times. The gene calls are TRBV5-1 and TRBJ2-5; 8 positions match TRBD2. J was trimmed by 4 bases and V by 4 bases; bases with no gene match: 12. Germline V gives CDR1 SGHRS, CDR2 YFSETQ. The CDR3 length is 16 residues. Here the CDR3 DNA reads TGCGCCAGCAGCCTCACCGGGGGGGGCATGGGAGAGACCCAGTACTTC. It is translated as CASSLTGGGMGETQYF.

This clone was counted between two and nine times. This rearrangement joins TRBV27 to TRBJ1-5; D is perhaps TRBD1 (5 bases). V was cut by 11 bases and J by 1 base, with 15 bases left in between. CDR1 is MNHEY and CDR2 is SMNVEV in the germline V gene (reference sequence). The CDR3 runs to 14 residues. This chain's CDR3 is CAGIGAVSNQPQHF. The CDR3 bases are TGTGCCGGAATAGGGGCGGTGAGCAATCAGCCCCAGCATTTT.

This clone showed up just once. The CDR3: CASSYSGGSYGYTF. Written as DNA, the CDR3 is TGTGCCAGCAGTTACTCAGGGGGCAGCTATGGCTACACCTTC. The chain links TRBV6-5 to TRBJ1-2, with TRBD1 matching over 7 bases. Trimming took 0 bases from V and 4 from J; bases not matched to a gene: 2. Germline CDR1 is MNHEY and CDR2 is SVGAGI. This CDR3 is 14 amino acids long.

The chain links TRBV4-3 to TRBJ2-1, with 10 bases lining up with TRBD2. The ends lost 4 bases at V and 10 bases at J; junction bases unmatched: 7. Germline loops: CDR1 LGHNA, CDR2 YSLEER. CDR3 size: 14 residues. Here the CDR3 reads CASSPNTSGKEQFF. CDR3 in DNA: TGCGCCAGCAGCCCTAATACTAGCGGGAAAGAGCAGTTCTTC.

The genes are TRBV28 and TRBJ1-5; D is unclear. The germline V gene encodes CDR1 MDHEN and CDR2 SYDVKM. Trimming cost V 2 bases and J 6 bases, with 17 bases left between them. The CDR3 sequence is 16 residues long. The CDR3 is CASSLGAESRGQPQHF. The CDR3 DNA reads TGTGCCAGCAGTTTAGGCGCGGAGTCCCGTGGTCAGCCCCAGCATTTT.

The chain joins TRBV25-1 to TRBJ1-6; 8 bases align to TRBD1. Germline V gives CDR1 MGHDK, CDR2 SYGVNS. The J segment lost 10 bases and the V segment lost 7 bases, leaving 6 bases of the junction unmatched. The CDR3 runs 13 residues. The CDR3 sequence: CASTGQGGSPLHF. CDR3 coding DNA: TGTGCCAGCACCGGACAGGGAGGGTCACCCCTCCACTTT.

The gene calls are TRBV12-2 and TRBJ1-4; TRBD1, the table's D call, was not compared with the DNA. TRBV12-2 is given as a pseudogene. The CDR3 totals 13 residues. DNA for the CDR3: TGTGCAAGTCGCTTGGACAGGGGTGAAAAACTGTTTTTT. Amino acids: CASRLDRGEKLFF.

This rearrangement joins TRBV15 to TRBJ2-1, with a possible D match to TRBD2 (6 bases). Trimming stripped 1 base from V and 2 bases from J, with 12 bases between. This CDR3 region has 16 residues. CDR1 and CDR2 (germline): LNHNV, YYDKDF (reference sequence). The chain's CDR3 is CATSRGNRLAYNEQFF. The CDR3 nucleotides read TGTGCCACCAGCAGAGGCAATAGACTAGCCTACAATGAGCAGTTCTTC.

This chain uses TRBV7-9 with TRBJ1-1; TRBD1 aligns across 7 bases. The CDR3 sequence is 16 residues long. The V segment lost 4 bases and the J segment 0 bases; nucleotides outside the gene matches: 8. The V gene's germline CDR1 is SEHNR and CDR2 FQNEAQ (reference sequence). Here the CDR3 DNA reads TGTGCCAGCAGCTGGACGATAGGGGGCATGAACACTGAAGCTTTCTTT. Translated: CASSWTIGGMNTEAFF.

The chain couples TRBV18 to TRBJ1-5; no clear D gene. The germline gives CDR1 KGHSH, CDR2 LQKENI. CDR3 length: 16 residues. V was cut by 4 bases and J by 2 bases, with 15 bases left in between. CDR3 nucleotide sequence: TGTGCCAGCTCACGCCGGACGGAGGGAGGCAATCAGCCCCAGCATTTT. Encoded protein: CASSRRTEGGNQPQHF. The full variable domain, completed using reference TRBV18 and TRBJ1-5, is NAGVMQNPRHLVRRRGQEARLRCSPMKGHSHVYWYRQLPEEGLKFMVYLQKENIIDESGMPKERFSAEFPKEGPSILRIQQVVRGDSAAYFCASSRRTEGGNQPQHFGDGTRLSIL.

This sequence joins TRBV7-3 and TRBJ2-7; 8 nucleotides agree with TRBD1. Germline CDR1 SGHTA, CDR2 FQGTGA. The CDR3 length is 14 residues. With V trimmed by 5 bases and J by 3 bases, 6 bases remained unmatched. The CDR3 protein is CASSIDRGNYEQYF. CDR3 sequence (DNA): TGTGCCAGCAGCATAGACAGGGGAAACTACGAGCAGTACTTC.

V and J are TRBV20-1 and TRBJ2-1; TRBD2 matches 12 bases. This CDR3 has 17 amino acids. J lost 2 bases, V lost 3 bases, and 8 bases had no gene match. From germline, CDR1 is DFQATT and CDR2 SNEGSKA (reference sequence). CDR3 coding DNA: TGCAGTGCTAGTCCGGCTAGCGGGAGGGGTGCCTACAATGAGCAGTTCTTC. Its translation: CSASPASGRGAYNEQFF.

V is TRBV2 and J is TRBJ2-1; the D gene is possibly TRBD1 (5 bases). With 0 bases removed from V and 4 bases from J, the gap between germline ends came to 13 bases. This CDR3 has 16 residues. Germline V gives CDR1 SNHLY, CDR2 FYNNEI. The CDR3 nucleotides read TGTGCCAGCAGTGAAGCATTAGGGGTCCAATACAATGAGCAGTTCTTC. Its protein is CASSEALGVQYNEQFF.

The genes are TRBV19 and TRBJ1-1; a possible D gene is TRBD1 (6 bases). V gave up 3 bases and J gave up 9 bases, with 17 bases separating them. The length of the CDR3 is 14 residues. Looked up from germline, CDR1 is LNHDA and CDR2 is SQIVND (reference sequence). CDR3: CASSIPGTPTQAFF. In nucleotides, the CDR3 is TGTGCCAGTAGTATCCCAGGGACACCTACTCAAGCTTTCTTT.

This clone was detected only once. The V call is TRBV11-2, the J call TRBJ1-5; 8 nucleotides align to TRBD1. V shed 4 bases and J 6 bases; nucleotides not matched to a gene: 5. This CDR3 contains 14 residues. Germline loops: CDR1 SGHAT, CDR2 FQNNGV. The CDR3 here is CASSWTGNGQPQHF. In nucleotides, the CDR3 is TGTGCCAGCAGCTGGACAGGGAATGGTCAGCCCCAGCATTTT.

This clone was observed a handful of times. The gene calls are TRBV9 and TRBJ2-1; 7 nucleotides line up with TRBD2. This CDR3 contains 14 residues. V lost 9 bases to trimming and J lost 5 bases; unmatched junction nucleotides: 11. Germline V lookup: CDR1 SGDLS, CDR2 YYNGEE. The CDR3 DNA is TGTGCCACTGCTAGCGGATCTAACAACAATGAGCAGTTCTTC. Its translation: CATASGSNNNEQFF.

This CDR3 reads CASSRGVNEQFF. The CDR3 coding sequence is TGTGCCAGCAGCCGGGGGGTCAATGAGCAGTTCTTC. V is TRBV7-9 and J is TRBJ2-1, with 7 bases lining up with TRBD2. CDR1 SEHNR and CDR2 FQNEAQ come from the germline V gene (reference sequence). With V trimmed by 5 bases and J by 6 bases, 1 base remained unmatched. The CDR3 has 12 amino acids.

The rearrangement links TRBV4-1 to TRBJ2-7, with unresolved D. The germline V gene has CDR1 MGHRA and CDR2 YSYEKL. This CDR3 spans 15 amino acids. V lost 0 bases and J lost 2, with 11 bases in between. The CDR3 nucleotides read TGCGCCAGCAGCCAAGAACTCTACGAGGCCTACGAGCAGTACTTC. Amino acid sequence: CASSQELYEAYEQYF.